A selection of T cell receptor beta chains follows, all from one sample in a study of blood T cell repertoires in COVID-19. Produced via immunoSEQ multiplex PCR; TCRdb's table is partial and in-frame only. The data hold about 83,000 clones, with about nine tenths observed a single time. Specimen: peripheral blood. The source of these receptors is a woman in her forties or fifties with active or convalescent COVID-19. Both conserved end residues are part of each CDR3.

j_call	v_call	cdr3_aa
TRBJ1-2	TRBV4-2	CASSPLSETAGYTF
TRBJ2-3	TRBV7-2	CASASSGGGADTQYF
TRBJ1-4	TRBV19	CASSTNTGNANEKLFF
TRBJ1-5	TRBV7-6	CASSLGDLGQYNQPQHF
TRBJ1-2	TRBV7-2	CASSQLNPGGEYGYTF
TRBJ1-5	TRBV23-1	CASSQDSRPRSNQPQHF
TRBJ1-6	TRBV27	CASTGGNSPLHF
TRBJ1-2	TRBV4-2	CASSQEQTGGYYGYTF
TRBJ1-1	TRBV13	CASSPPGLNTEAFF
TRBJ1-3	TRBV11-2	CASSSWGRGTTGNTIYF
TRBJ1-1	TRBV27	CASALSRVENTEAFF
TRBJ1-2	TRBV4-3	CASSLDRTGTNYGYTF
TRBJ2-1	TRBV13	CASSPPGTGEPFF
TRBJ2-7	TRBV30	CAWRPGISTYEQYF
TRBJ1-4	TRBV5-8	CASSGPDLEATFVEKLFF
TRBJ2-7	TRBV11-2	CASSLDRAGVMQYF